The TCR beta chain under discussion was sequenced for a study of CD8+CD57+ T cells in acquired aplastic anemia. Background on the study: Yields of DNA that came from sorted CD4+ and CD8+ cells averaged about 3.5 ug.

TCR beta VDJ and CDR3 profiling used genomic DNA as template. Via MiXCR, TCRdb re-called the reads, giving one row per CDR3 protein. The repertoire includes fewer than 45,000 distinct CDR3 sequences, 76% of them detected once, and 22% sits in the top ten. Trimming took off 4 bases at V and 2 bases at J, with 11 bases between the two ends. CDR3 length: 13 residues. CDR1 SQVTM and CDR2 ANQGSEA come from the germline V gene. The sample consisted of sorted CD4+, CD8+, or CD8+CD57+ T cells (not recorded which) from PBMCs. The clonotype was recovered from a human donor in good health, serving as a control. This chain links TRBV29-1 with TRBJ2-5; a weak D match, TRBD1 (6 bases). CDR3 amino acids: CSVGGGEQETQYF. The DNA of the CDR3 is TGCAGCGTTGGAGGGGGAGAACAAGAGACCCAGTACTTC.